The source of this T cell receptor beta chain is a study of cytomegalovirus exposure and HLA in healthy donors. The study's findings and limits: Trimming of TCR beta V- and J-genes showed a link, identified in a later analysis, to a missense DCLRE1C variant. Another analysis was done later, and it associated 16,951 TCR beta sequences with HLA alleles at 0.05 false discovery rate. Later on, analysis showed that most CMV-associated TCR beta chains appeared to be HLA-restricted.

With 60 Vbeta and 13 Jbeta primers, the PCR was carried out. Original methodology: A follow-up analysis tallied 60 million to 85 million unique TCR beta chains, some 9.9 million shared. Assay: immunoSEQ multiplex PCR; the TCRdb copy retains only in-frame clones and omits some. The D gene and trimming were derived from the DNA, and the V and J assignments and clone size from that table. There are approximately 120,000 clones in the sample; roughly three quarters occur only once, and approximately 1.1% lies in the top ten. The CDR3 covers 8 residues. Germline V lookup: CDR1 SGHDT, CDR2 YYEEEE. V lost 9 bases, J lost 8 bases, and 5 bases lay in between. Regarding this clone: Its antigen remains unknown.

The V call is TRBV5-6, the J call TRBJ1-1; D uncertain. The TCR comes from a woman in her 30s in good health and CMV-seronegative. The sequencing input was PBMCs. CDR3 residues: CATEEAFF. DNA for the CDR3: TGTGCCACCGAGGAAGCTTTCTTT.